Each of the 22 T cell receptor beta chains below was sequenced from the same sample in a study of T cell clonality in common variable immunodeficiency. General study results and limits: Common variable immunodeficiency TCR beta sequences reportedly had fewer deletions and N-nucleotide insertions.

Assay used: immunoSEQ multiplex PCR; TCRdb lists only in-frame clones, some missing. The sample is made up of 17,000 or so clones, none counted only once. Antigens of these TCRs are unknown. Sample: peripheral blood mononuclear cells. Source of these receptors: a human donor with common variable immunodeficiency.

Remarks on this clone: The missing CDR3 end, 3 residues past where the read stops, is filled in from the germline J gene. J is TRBJ2-5 and V is TRBV18; D is unclear. This CDR3 has 13 residues. V gave up 2 bases and J gave up 1 base, with 5 bases separating them. Germline assignment: CDR1 KGHSH and CDR2 LQKENI. Here the CDR3 reads CASSPSIQETQYF. Incomplete CDR3 DNA: TGTGCCAGCTCACCATCAATCCAAGAGACC.

The CDR3 bases that were read are TGTGCCAGCTCACTTCGTATTACAGATACG. Its protein product is CASSLRITDT. The whole CDR3 sequence reads CASSLRITDTQYF. The V gene is TRBV18, the J gene TRBJ2-3; D is ambiguous. With the read ending 3 residues before the CDR3 end, the germline J gene is used to fill in that end. Trimming stripped 4 bases from V and 3 bases from J, with 8 bases between. CDR3 length: 13 amino acids. Germline V lookup: CDR1 KGHSH, CDR2 LQKENI.

This clone was counted between two and nine times. The read falls 3 residues short of the CDR3 end, and the missing part is taken from the germline J gene. The chain combines TRBV20-1 with TRBJ2-7; 7 bases map to TRBD2. This CDR3 contains 15 residues. The germline gives CDR1 DFQATT, CDR2 SNEGSKA (reference sequence). V trimming: 3 bases; J trimming: 2 bases; junction bases outside the gene matches: 10. CDR3 sequence reads: CSASSPGLSPYEQYF. CDR3 DNA, as far as it was read: TGCAGTGCTAGCAGCCCGGGACTATCCCCCTACGAG.

In its sample, this clone was seen a few times. Read data end 3 residues before the CDR3 end; the end is taken from the germline J gene. The genes are TRBV5-1 and TRBJ1-2; 10 nucleotides align to TRBD1. The CDR3 length is 13 residues. From germline, CDR1 is SGHRS and CDR2 YFSETQ. This CDR3 is CASSETGGRGYTF. Incomplete CDR3 DNA: TGCGCCAGCAGCGAGACAGGGGGCAGGGGC.

This clone was recorded a few times. The CDR3 extends 3 residues past the end of the read, so its final part is completed from the germline J gene. The gene calls are TRBV19 and TRBJ2-5; maybe TRBD2 (5 bases). V lost 3 bases, J lost 4 bases, and 12 bases lay in between. Germline V gene lookup returns CDR1 LNHDA and CDR2 SQIVND (reference sequence). The CDR3 totals 14 residues. The CDR3 region is CASSMTTTPETQYF. The part of the CDR3 DNA that was read is TGTGCCAGTAGTATGACTACTACCCCAGAGACC.

Concerning this clone itself: The CDR3 extends 3 residues past the end of the read, so its final part is completed from the germline J gene. The rearrangement uses TRBV20-1 and TRBJ2-1; D is possibly TRBD1 (6 bases). Trimming shortened V by 2 bases and J by 4 bases, and 12 bases separated the two germline ends. CDR3 length: 14 amino acids. Germline V gene sequence: CDR1 DFQATT, CDR2 SNEGSKA (reference sequence). The CDR3 sequence is CSARPGQLYNEQFF. The CDR3 DNA, read in part, is TGCAGTGCTAGACCCGGACAGTTATACAATGAG.

Note on this clone: Read coverage stops 3 residues before the CDR3 terminus; the germline J gene supplies the remainder. The J gene is TRBJ1-1, the V gene TRBV7-6, with TRBD1 identical over 9 bases. The ends lost 4 bases at V and 0 bases at J; junction bases unmatched: 6. Germline assignment: CDR1 SGHVS and CDR2 FNYEAQ. The CDR3 has 16 amino acids. The CDR3 reads CASSSRTGAMNTEAFF. The CDR3 bases that were read are TGTGCCAGCAGCTCCCGGACAGGGGCCATGAACACTGAA.

This clone was recorded at least ten times. The observed sequence ends 3 residues before the CDR3 terminus, with the missing tail filled in from the germline J gene. The V call is TRBV27, the J call TRBJ2-7; tentative D call: TRBD1 (5 bases). The CDR3 extends over 15 amino acids. Between the trimmed V and J ends, which lost 6 bases and 0 bases, there was a span of 15 bases. The V gene's germline CDR1 is MNHEY and CDR2 SMNVEV (reference sequence). The CDR3 DNA, read in part, is TGTGCCAGCAGGATGAAGGACATCCCCTCCTACGAG. It translates to CASRMKDIPSYE. The entire CDR3 sequence reads CASRMKDIPSYEQYF.

Points on this clone: Read coverage stops 3 residues before the CDR3 terminus; the germline J gene supplies the remainder. The rearrangement joins TRBV19 to TRBJ1-5, with 9 bases aligning to TRBD1. J gave up 5 bases and V 7 bases, and 12 bases lay outside the gene matches. CDR1 is LNHDA and CDR2 is SQIVND in the germline V gene (reference sequence). This CDR3 has 16 amino acids. CDR3: CASTLTTWTGDQPQHF. The covered CDR3 bases are TGTGCCAGTACCTTAACTACGTGGACAGGGGATCAGCCC.

This clone appeared many times. The CDR3 extends 3 residues past the end of the read, so its final part is completed from the germline J gene. This chain connects TRBV29-1 to TRBJ1-1; TRBD1 aligns across 7 bases. Looked up from germline, CDR1 is SQVTM and CDR2 is ANQGSEA. J lost 1 base, V lost 6 bases, and 8 bases had no gene match. The CDR3 is 14 residues long. The sequenced CDR3 bases are TGCAGCGTAAAAGGACAGGAGGCGAACACTGAA. This gives the protein CSVKGQEANTE. The whole CDR3 protein reads CSVKGQEANTEAFF.

This clone was seen ten or more times. The missing CDR3 end, 3 residues past where the read stops, is filled in from the germline J gene. The chain recombines TRBV27 with TRBJ2-1; D gene unclear. Germline V gene lookup returns CDR1 MNHEY and CDR2 SMNVEV (reference sequence). V was trimmed by 5 bases and J by 6 bases, leaving 8 bases between them. CDR3 length equals 12 residues. The chain's CDR3 is CASSTPGNEQFF. The DNA read from the CDR3 is TGTGCCAGCAGTACTCCTGGCAATGAG.

This clone was seen a few times. From the germline J gene comes the end of the CDR3, since the read stops 3 residues before it. The chain uses TRBV20-1 and TRBJ2-7, with 9 bases aligning to TRBD1. The germline CDR1 and CDR2 sequences are DFQATT and SNEGSKA (reference sequence). The trim removed 1 base at V and 3 bases at J, leaving 7 bases unmatched. This CDR3 has 15 residues. The CDR3 sequence is CSARVIGTGNYEQYF. CDR3 DNA, as far as it was read: TGCAGTGCTAGAGTTATTGGGACAGGGAACTACGAG.

Worth noting for this clone: The read terminates 3 residues before the CDR3 end, so the remaining end is supplied by the germline J gene. The chain is built from TRBV7-9 and TRBJ2-3; TRBD2 is a possible D gene (5 bases). Germline assignment: CDR1 SEHNR and CDR2 FQNEAQ (reference sequence). CDR3 length: 10 amino acids. V lost 11 bases and J 6 bases, leaving 9 bases between the germline ends. Partial CDR3 DNA: TGTGCCGACTTAGCGGATACG. Translated: CADLADT. The whole CDR3 protein is CADLADTQYF.

This clone has a handful of counts. The read halts 3 residues ahead of the CDR3 end, with the missing end drawn from the germline J gene. The chain recombines TRBV11-2 with TRBJ1-4; 9 bases match TRBD1. J gave up 8 bases and V 5 bases, and 6 bases lay outside the gene matches. Germline-derived CDR1 and CDR2 are SGHAT and FQNNGV. CDR3 length: 14 amino acids. CDR3 sequence: CASSPGQGGEKLFF. CDR3 DNA (partial): TGTGCCAGCAGCCCGGGACAGGGCGGCGAAAAA.

Notes on this clone: The read ends 3 residues shy of where the CDR3 ends; the end is completed using the germline J gene. The genes are TRBV7-9 and TRBJ1-2, with D maybe TRBD1 (5 bases). The CDR3 extends over 15 amino acids. Germline loops: CDR1 SEHNR, CDR2 FQNEAQ (reference sequence). The CDR3 protein is CASSLYPQGEKNYTF. The DNA read from the CDR3 is TGTGCCAGCAGCTTATACCCGCAGGGAGAAAAGAAC.

As to this clone: The read comes to an end 3 residues before the CDR3 does, leaving the germline J gene to fill in the end. V and J are TRBV19 and TRBJ2-2; D uncertain. V was trimmed by 1 base and J by 6 bases, leaving 6 bases between them. The germline V gene has CDR1 LNHDA and CDR2 SQIVND (reference sequence). CDR3 length equals 13 residues. The CDR3 protein is CASSIARSGELFF. The sequenced CDR3 bases are TGTGCCAGTAGTATAGCGCGGTCCGGGGAG.

The table lists this clone with a few counts. The missing CDR3 end, 3 residues past where the read stops, is filled in from the germline J gene. The chain employs TRBV20-1 and TRBJ2-3; the match to TRBD2 covers 7 bases. This CDR3 is built from 18 residues. J gave up 2 bases and V 3 bases, and 17 bases lay outside the gene matches. In germline, CDR1 is DFQATT, CDR2 SNEGSKA (reference sequence). CDR3 DNA (partial): TGCAGTGCTAGGAAGGATAGCGGGTTTGAGGGGTACACAGATACG. It translates to CSARKDSGFEGYTDT. The CDR3 in full is CSARKDSGFEGYTDTQYF.

As for this clone: The read stops 3 residues short of the end of the CDR3; the missing end is completed from the germline J gene. The J gene is TRBJ1-5, the V gene TRBV7-2; possibly TRBD1 for D (6 bases). This CDR3 comprises 15 residues. V lost 3 bases, J lost 4 bases, and 13 bases lay in between. Looked up from germline, CDR1 is SGHTA and CDR2 is FQGNSA. The part of the CDR3 DNA that was read is TGTGCCAGCAGCTTCCGGGACATACCAAATCAGCCC. This codes for CASSFRDIPNQP. The CDR3 reads in full as CASSFRDIPNQPQHF.

In the case of this clone: The read ends 3 residues early relative to the CDR3; the germline J gene fills the gap. The V and J genes are TRBV6-2 or TRBV6-3 and TRBJ1-5; 7 bases match TRBD1. V was pared by 5 bases and J by 6 bases, with 16 bases of the junction left unmatched. The CDR3 is 17 residues long. Germline V CDR1 and CDR2: MNHEY, SVGEGT. CDR3 protein: CASSPTRRSDRVQPQHF. The DNA read from the CDR3 is TGTGCCAGCAGTCCTACTCGCAGATCCGACAGGGTTCAGCCC.

This clone is medium-sized in the sample. The DNA ends 3 residues before the CDR3 does, and the rest of the CDR3 is filled in from the germline J gene. The V and J genes are TRBV19 and TRBJ2-1, with 10 bases fitting TRBD2. V was pared by 1 base and J by 6 bases, with 9 bases of the junction left unmatched. Germline CDR1 and CDR2: LNHDA and SQIVND (reference sequence). This CDR3 is built from 17 residues. This CDR3 reads CASSIASGGSGGNEQFF. The CDR3 bases that were read are TGTGCCAGTAGTATAGCTAGCGGGGGCTCGGGAGGCAATGAG.

CDR3 bases read: TGTGCCAGCATGTGGACAGGAGATAGCAATCAGCCC. Protein sequence: CASMWTGDSNQP. The entire CDR3 reads CASMWTGDSNQPQHF. The V and J genes are TRBV2 and TRBJ1-5, with 7 bases identical to TRBD1. With the read ending 3 residues before the CDR3 end, the germline J gene is used to fill in that end. There are 15 residues in the CDR3. Looked up from germline, CDR1 is SNHLY and CDR2 is FYNNEI. The trim removed 7 bases at V and 0 bases at J, leaving 6 bases unmatched. The variable domain in full, completed from reference TRBV2 and TRBJ1-5, reads EPEVTQTPSHQVTQMGQEVILRCVPISNHLYFYWYRQILGQKVEFLVSFYNNEISEKSEIFDDQFSVERPDGSNFTLKIRSTKLEDSAMYFCASMWTGDSNQPQHFGDGTRLSIL.

A word on this clone: Read coverage stops 3 residues before the CDR3 terminus; the germline J gene supplies the remainder. V and J are TRBV2 and TRBJ1-1; 7 bases map to TRBD1. The CDR3 spans 16 residues. CDR1 and CDR2 from the germline V gene are SNHLY and FYNNEI. V gave up 2 bases and J gave up 4 bases; unmatched junction bases: 10. This CDR3 reads CASSELEGARITEAFF. CDR3 bases read: TGTGCCAGCAGTGAACTGGAGGGGGCGAGGATCACTGAA.